One sample yielded the 32 T cell receptor beta chains listed below, sequenced in a study of blood T cell repertoires in COVID-19. Profiling relied on immunoSEQ multiplex PCR, and the TCRdb table lists in-frame clones only, not all of them. The sample lists nearly 250,000 clones, approximately 89% occurring once. Sequencing was done on a sample of peripheral blood. The source of these receptors is a woman aged 60-70 years who had recovered from COVID-19.

The chain recombines TRBV18 with TRBJ1-2; no clear D gene. There are 14 residues in the CDR3. Trimming took 2 bases from V and 2 from J, leaving 9 bases between them. CDR1 KGHSH and CDR2 LQKENI come from the germline V gene. The CDR3 protein is CASSPRHENYGYTF. CDR3 nucleotide sequence: TGTGCCAGCTCACCAAGACATGAAAACTATGGCTACACCTTC.

The gene calls are TRBV29-1 and TRBJ2-7; 7 bases align to TRBD1. CDR1 and CDR2 from the germline V gene are SQVTM and ANQGSEA. This CDR3 has 12 residues. V was pared by 4 bases and J by 4 bases, with 4 bases of the junction left unmatched. CDR3 region: CSVAGTAYEQYF. The CDR3 nucleotides are TGCAGCGTTGCCGGGACAGCTTACGAGCAGTACTTC.

This chain links TRBV6-5 with TRBJ1-6, with a possible D match to TRBD1 (5 bases). Germline-derived CDR1 and CDR2 are MNHEY and SVGAGI. Trimming cost V 2 bases and J 7 bases, with 15 bases left between them. There are 16 residues in the CDR3. The CDR3 is CASSYSATAPNSPLHF. CDR3 sequence (DNA): TGTGCCAGCAGTTACAGTGCGACAGCCCCGAATTCACCCCTCCACTTT.

This clone was found once. This chain connects TRBV19 to TRBJ2-3; TRBD2 matches at 9 bases. The germline gives CDR1 LNHDA, CDR2 SQIVND (reference sequence). This CDR3 is 15 amino acids long. The ends lost 6 bases at V and 2 bases at J; junction bases unmatched: 6. The CDR3 is CASSETSGITDTQYF. CDR3 bases: TGTGCCAGTAGCGAGACTAGCGGTATCACAGATACGCAGTATTTT.

This chain connects TRBV5-4 to TRBJ2-6, with TRBD1 identical over 7 bases. Germline assignment: CDR1 SGHNT and CDR2 YYREEE (reference sequence). Unmatched junction bases numbered 4, after V lost 4 bases and J lost 0 bases. CDR3 length equals 16 residues. The CDR3 here is CASSLPGGSGANVLTF. The DNA for the CDR3 is TGTGCCAGCAGCCTTCCAGGGGGCTCTGGGGCCAACGTCCTGACTTTC.

V and J are TRBV27 and TRBJ1-2; a weak D match, TRBD1 (6 bases). Trimming shortened V by 2 bases and J by 0 bases, and 13 bases separated the two germline ends. This CDR3 comprises 16 residues. Germline CDR1 MNHEY, CDR2 SMNVEV (reference sequence). CDR3 DNA sequence: TGTGCCAGCAGTTTAAAGGGGGTGTCAGCTAACTATGGCTACACCTTC. This gives the protein CASSLKGVSANYGYTF.

The rearrangement links TRBV3-1 (or the pseudogene TRBV3-2) to TRBJ1-6; no clear D. The CDR3 contains 14 residues. CDR1 and CDR2 from the germline V gene are LGHDT and YNNKEL (reference sequence). The V end was cut by 0 bases, the J end by 11 bases, with 11 bases between. As DNA, the CDR3 is TGTGCCAGCAGCCAAGAAGTGCGTCGTACACCCCTCCACTTT. Translating it yields CASSQEVRRTPLHF.

The V and J genes are TRBV7-2 and TRBJ2-2; TRBD2 matches 10 bases. Germline V lookup: CDR1 SGHTA, CDR2 FQGNSA. The CDR3 has 15 residues. The J segment lost 4 bases and the V segment lost 2 bases, leaving 1 base of the junction unmatched. CDR3 nucleotide sequence: TGTGCCAGCAGCTTATTAGCGGGGGGCACCGGGGAGCTGTTTTTT. Protein product: CASSLLAGGTGELFF. Complete variable domain (other parts from reference TRBV7-2 and TRBJ2-2): GAGVSQSPSNKVTEKGKDVELRCDPISGHTALYWYRQSLGQGLEFLIYFQGNSAPDKSGLPSDRFSAERTGGSVSTLTIQRTQQEDSAVYLCASSLLAGGTGELFFGEGSRLTVL.

Here the CDR3 reads CAISGGVSGYEQYF. Here the CDR3 DNA reads TGTGCCATCAGTGGTGGCGTTTCAGGATACGAGCAGTACTTC. The chain joins TRBV10-3 to TRBJ2-7; D is unresolved. Per germline, CDR1 ENHRY and CDR2 SYGVKD. V shed 4 bases and J shed 4 bases, with 14 bases lying between them. The CDR3 has 14 residues.

The CDR3: CATSRGGGAGNEQFF. DNA of the CDR3: TGTGCCACCAGCAGAGGCGGGGGGGCGGGAAATGAGCAGTTCTTC. The chain couples TRBV15 to TRBJ2-1; TRBD2 matches 9 bases. With 1 base clipped from V and 7 bases from J, the junction kept 5 bases outside the gene matches. The CDR3 length is 15 residues. The germline V gene encodes CDR1 LNHNV and CDR2 YYDKDF (reference sequence).

This chain links TRBV6-2 or TRBV6-3 with TRBJ2-3; TRBD1 matches 7 bases. J gave up 7 bases and V 5 bases, and 6 bases lay outside the gene matches. Germline lookup yields CDR1 MNHEY and CDR2 SVGEGT. The CDR3 consists of 13 residues. The CDR3 protein is CASSKTGQYTQYF. The CDR3 DNA reads TGTGCCAGCAGTAAGACAGGGCAATATACGCAGTATTTT.

The rearrangement joins TRBV28 to TRBJ2-5; 10 bases fit TRBD2. J lost 2 bases, V lost 4 bases, and 13 bases had no gene match. Germline CDR1 MDHEN, CDR2 SYDVKM. The CDR3 has 18 residues. CDR3 sequence reads: CASSSHPGASGGQETQYF. The CDR3 DNA is TGTGCCAGCAGTTCCCATCCTGGGGCTAGCGGGGGTCAAGAGACCCAGTACTTC.

The chain carries TRBV5-6 and TRBJ2-7; TRBD2 aligns across 7 bases. This CDR3 has 14 amino acids. From germline, CDR1 is SGHDT and CDR2 YYEEEE. The junction had 8 bases not matched to a gene; V was cut back by 3 bases and J by 5 bases. The CDR3 loop reads CASSYPGGSNEQYF. The CDR3 region has the DNA TGTGCCAGCAGCTACCCGGGGGGATCGAACGAGCAGTACTTC.

This chain joins TRBV19 and TRBJ2-3; 7 nucleotides agree with TRBD2. CDR3 size: 15 residues. Germline CDR1 is LNHDA and CDR2 is SQIVND (reference sequence). V shed 3 bases, J shed 6 bases, and the junction held 9 bases outside the gene matches. CDR3 residues: CASSIDQAGGDTQYF. The CDR3 bases are TGTGCCAGTAGTATTGATCAGGCCGGGGGGGATACGCAGTATTTT.

The genes are TRBV5-1 and TRBJ2-5, with 11 bases lining up with TRBD2. Trimming at V came to 7 bases and at J to 3 bases, leaving 8 bases not matched to a gene. CDR1 is SGHRS, CDR2 YFSETQ, per germline. The CDR3 sequence is 15 residues long. CDR3 sequence reads: CASGLLAGAKETQYF. Written as DNA, the CDR3 is TGCGCCAGCGGGCTACTAGCGGGGGCAAAAGAGACCCAGTACTTC.

J is TRBJ2-1 and V is TRBV5-1; 10 positions agree with TRBD2. The J segment lost 0 bases and the V segment lost 0 bases, leaving 3 bases of the junction unmatched. This CDR3 spans 17 amino acids. Looked up from germline, CDR1 is SGHRS and CDR2 is YFSETQ. The DNA of the CDR3 is TGCGCCAGCAGCTTGGAGGCTAGCGGGAGCTCCTACAATGAGCAGTTCTTC. It codes for CASSLEASGSSYNEQFF.

The chain links TRBV13 to TRBJ1-2, with 8 bases identical to TRBD1. The germline CDR1 and CDR2 sequences are PRHDT and FYEKMQ (reference sequence). V shed 5 bases, J shed 4 bases, and the junction held 12 bases outside the gene matches. The CDR3 is 16 residues long. The CDR3 nucleotides read TGTGCCAGCAGCCTAAGGGCAGGGGGCAGAAGCTATGGCTACACCTTC. Protein product: CASSLRAGGRSYGYTF.

This clone was counted a few times. The chain has TRBV25-1 and TRBJ2-7; D is ambiguous. Germline-derived CDR1 and CDR2 are MGHDK and SYGVNS. CDR3 size: 13 residues. V lost 2 bases and J lost 0, with 5 bases in between. The CDR3 DNA reads as TGTGCCAGCAGTGAAGGCAACTCCTACGAGCAGTACTTC. Its protein is CASSEGNSYEQYF.

This rearrangement joins TRBV10-3 to TRBJ2-7; 11 nucleotides line up with TRBD1. The junction had 2 bases not matched to a gene; V was cut back by 2 bases and J by 2 bases. CDR3 size: 15 residues. Germline CDR1 and CDR2: ENHRY and SYGVKD. CDR3: CAISEPGQGAYEQYF. The DNA for the CDR3 is TGTGCCATCAGTGAGCCGGGACAGGGGGCCTACGAGCAGTACTTC.

This clone occurred a few times. V and J are TRBV5-4 and TRBJ2-2; D call uncertain. CDR3 length: 14 residues. CDR1 and CDR2 (germline): SGHNT, YYREEE (reference sequence). V was shortened by 2 bases and J by 0 bases, with 5 bases between the two germline ends. The chain's CDR3 is CASSLQSNTGELFF. In DNA form, the CDR3 reads TGTGCCAGCAGCTTACAGTCGAACACCGGGGAGCTGTTTTTT.

The chain has TRBV5-1 and TRBJ2-7, with TRBD1 identical over 10 bases. CDR3 length: 14 amino acids. Germline CDR1 and CDR2: SGHRS and YFSETQ. J lost 5 bases, V lost 5 bases, and 7 bases had no gene match. This chain's CDR3 is CASSQTGGLNEQYF. The CDR3 DNA follows: TGCGCCAGCAGTCAGACAGGGGGCTTGAACGAGCAGTACTTC. Combining the CDR3 with reference TRBV5-1 and TRBJ2-7 gives the whole variable domain KAGVTQTPRYLIKTRGQQVTLSCSPISGHRSVSWYQQTPGQGLQFLFEYFSETQRNKGNFPGRFSGRQFSNSRSEMNVSTLELGDSALYLCASSQTGGLNEQYFGPGTRLTVT.

V is TRBV5-1 and J is TRBJ2-5, with 7 positions matching TRBD2. CDR3 length equals 17 residues. J gave up 5 bases and V 6 bases, and 19 bases lay outside the gene matches. CDR1 is SGHRS, CDR2 YFSETQ, per germline. The CDR3 reads CASTTSGASGIVETQYF. DNA for the CDR3: TGCGCCAGCACCACCTCTGGGGCTAGCGGTATAGTGGAGACCCAGTACTTC.

J is TRBJ2-2 and V is TRBV14, with 7 nucleotides matching TRBD2. CDR1 is SGHDN, CDR2 FVKESK, per germline. V trimming: 4 bases; J trimming: 5 bases; junction bases outside the gene matches: 13. CDR3 length: 17 amino acids. CDR3 loop: CASSPPERGAGTGELFF. The DNA for the CDR3 is TGTGCCAGCAGCCCCCCCGAAAGGGGAGCGGGGACCGGGGAGCTGTTTTTT.

V and J are TRBV24-1 and TRBJ2-7; D might be TRBD1 (8 bases). Germline V gene sequence: CDR1 KGHDR, CDR2 SFDVKD. The V gene lost 12 bases and the J gene lost 6 bases, with 20 bases spanning the gap. The CDR3 is 13 amino acids. CDR3 nucleotides: TGTGCCCCCCCCCAGGACAGGGAGGGCGAGCAGTACTTC. It codes for CAPPQDREGEQYF.

J is TRBJ1-3 and V is TRBV9; no clear D gene. CDR3 length: 15 amino acids. The germline V gene has CDR1 SGDLS and CDR2 YYNGEE. V lost 4 bases and J 0 bases, leaving 11 bases between the germline ends. CDR3 region: CASSPSGTSGNTIYF. CDR3 coding DNA: TGTGCCAGCAGCCCAAGCGGAACCTCTGGAAACACCATATATTTT. Full variable domain (rest looked up from reference TRBV9 and TRBJ1-3): DSGVTQTPKHLITATGQRVTLRCSPRSGDLSVYWYQQSLDQGLQFLIQYYNGEERAKGNILERFSAQQFPDLHSELNLSSLELGDSALYFCASSPSGTSGNTIYFGEGSWLTVV.

The CDR3 sequence: CASLQGARGRGYGYTF. CDR3 nucleotide sequence: TGTGCCAGCCTACAGGGGGCTCGAGGTCGTGGCTATGGCTACACCTTC. The chain employs TRBV7-2 and TRBJ1-2, with TRBD1 matching 9 bases. This CDR3 spans 16 amino acids. After removal of 8 bases from V and 4 bases from J, the junction contained 14 bases not matched to a gene. Germline lookup yields CDR1 SGHTA and CDR2 FQGNSA.

This chain links TRBV5-4 with TRBJ2-5; tentatively, D is TRBD1 (8 bases). This CDR3 is 14 amino acids long. Germline V gene data show CDR1 as SGHNT and CDR2 as YYREEE (reference sequence). V dropped 5 bases and J dropped 4 bases, with 15 bases sitting between them. CDR3 coding DNA: TGTGCCAGCAGGAATACAGGGGGGGGAGAGACCCAGTACTTC. Translating gives CASRNTGGGETQYF.

This chain uses TRBV29-1 with TRBJ2-5; 8 bases fit TRBD1. The CDR3 covers 13 residues. The germline V gene encodes CDR1 SQVTM and CDR2 ANQGSEA. Trimming at V came to 7 bases and at J to 5 bases, leaving 9 bases not matched to a gene. CDR3 loop: CSAGQGLGETQYF. The CDR3 nucleotides are TGCAGCGCAGGACAGGGCTTGGGGGAGACCCAGTACTTC.

The V call is TRBV19, the J call TRBJ2-7, with 11 bases matching TRBD2. The length of the CDR3 is 16 residues. After removal of 3 bases from V and 4 bases from J, the junction contained 8 bases not matched to a gene. Per germline, CDR1 LNHDA and CDR2 SQIVND (reference sequence). The DNA for the CDR3 is TGTGCCAGTAGTATTTCCAAGGGACTAGCGGTATACGAGCAGTACTTC. Translated: CASSISKGLAVYEQYF. Full variable domain (outside the CDR3, taken from reference TRBV19 and TRBJ2-7): DGGITQSPKYLFRKEGQNVTLSCEQNLNHDAMYWYRQDPGQGLRLIYYSQIVNDFQKGDIAEGYSVSREKKESFPLTVTSAQKNPTAFYLCASSISKGLAVYEQYFGPGTRLTVT.

J is TRBJ2-3 and V is TRBV7-3; D ambiguous. Germline lookup yields CDR1 SGHTA and CDR2 FQGTGA. V dropped 5 bases and J dropped 6 bases, with 12 bases sitting between them. This CDR3 is built from 13 residues. The CDR3 sequence is CASSAGGVDTQYF. CDR3 coding DNA: TGTGCCAGCAGCGCCGGTGGAGTCGATACGCAGTATTTT.

V usage is TRBV28 and J usage is TRBJ2-1; the D is unclear. CDR3 length: 13 residues. With 4 bases removed from V and 11 bases from J, the gap between germline ends came to 15 bases. Germline CDR1 reads MDHEN; CDR2 reads SYDVKM. This CDR3 reads CASSSPDPYQQFF. As DNA, the CDR3 is TGTGCCAGCAGTTCCCCAGATCCGTATCAGCAGTTCTTC.

The chain joins TRBV6-6 to TRBJ1-1; D is uncertain. V was clipped by 5 bases and J by 3 bases, with 19 bases between them. The CDR3 runs 16 residues. Looked up from germline, CDR1 is MNHNY and CDR2 is SVGAGI (reference sequence). CDR3 residues: CASSRRASSGDTEAFF. CDR3 sequence (DNA): TGTGCCAGCAGTCGAAGGGCCTCCTCCGGGGACACTGAAGCTTTCTTT.